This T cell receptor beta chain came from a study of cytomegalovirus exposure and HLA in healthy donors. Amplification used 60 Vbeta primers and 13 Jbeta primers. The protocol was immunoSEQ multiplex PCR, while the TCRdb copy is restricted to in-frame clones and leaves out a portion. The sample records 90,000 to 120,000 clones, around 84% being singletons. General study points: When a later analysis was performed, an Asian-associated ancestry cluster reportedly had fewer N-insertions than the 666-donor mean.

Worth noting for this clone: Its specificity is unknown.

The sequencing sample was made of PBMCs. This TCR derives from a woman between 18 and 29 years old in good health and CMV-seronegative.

The CDR3, as DNA: TGCGCCAGCAGCCAAGATAGGCAGGGGCTCGGCTACACCTTC. Residues: CASSQDRQGLGYTF. This chain links TRBV4-3 with TRBJ1-2; TRBD1 might be the D (6 bases). The germline V and J ends were trimmed by 0 bases and 8 bases, with 13 bases remaining between them. This CDR3 contains 14 residues. The V gene's germline CDR1 is LGHNA and CDR2 YSLEER.